The rows below give T cell receptor beta chains drawn from one sample of a study of shared clonotypes between healthy human individuals. The data were produced by immunoSEQ multiplex PCR, yet TCRdb's version contains in-frame clones alone and is incomplete. The table has more than 2 million clones, approximately 96% seen once. The sequencing input was naive CD4+ T cells sorted from blood. The source of these receptors is a man aged 18 to 29 in good health. Both conserved end residues are part of each CDR3. A D gene is named only where the DNA matches it firmly.

>TRBD1|TRBJ1-5|TRBV2
CASREQGGDQPQHF
>TRBD2|TRBJ2-3|TRBV9
CASSPRLAGFTDTQYF
>-|TRBJ1-2|TRBV28
CAIAQGGGYTF
>-|TRBJ2-2|TRBV10-3
CAISGYTVKNNTGELFF
>TRBD2|TRBJ2-1|TRBV6-6
CASSYSGGSYNEQFF
>TRBD2|TRBJ2-7|TRBV4-1
CASSQEGGLAAPYEQYF
>-|TRBJ1-4|TRBV6-1
CASKTQVATNEKLFF
>-|TRBJ2-2|TRBV5-4
CASSHQAGQLTGELFF
>-|TRBJ2-7|TRBV4-1
CASRISATAGSEQYF
>-|TRBJ2-2|TRBV7-2
CASSFGLSGRELFF
>-|TRBJ2-6|TRBV5-4
CASSNLGRGDSGANVLTF
>-|TRBJ2-5|TRBV30
CAWSVVRDTKETQYF
>TRBD2|TRBJ2-7|TRBV9
CASSPQTSGYEQYF
>TRBD2|TRBJ2-2|TRBV30
CAWSLAGGPGTGELFF
>TRBD1|TRBJ2-3|TRBV7-3
CASSLGTGVTDTQYF
>TRBD1|TRBJ2-7|TRBV5-5
CASSFGQGTTYEQYF
>-|TRBJ1-1|TRBV7-9
CASRLRTEEAFF
>TRBD2|TRBJ2-1|TRBV11-2
CASSALGAVGGNEQFF
>-|TRBJ2-5|TRBV5-6
CASSLDGGWGTQYF
>-|TRBJ1-1|TRBV15
CATSREGAGANTEAFF
>-|TRBJ1-2|TRBV2
CASSGGSIIVSRRRLYGYTF
>-|TRBJ1-4|TRBV5-6
CASRRMAADEKLFF
>TRBD1|TRBJ1-4|TRBV6-5
CASRLGTGGNEKLFF
>-|TRBJ2-5|TRBV30
CAWSVRQAETQYF
>-|TRBJ2-1|TRBV5-1
CASSPAGHVSYNEQFF
>-|TRBJ1-2|TRBV30
CAWKWTAINYGHTF
>-|TRBJ1-3|TRBV10-1
CASSPGGSGNTIYF
>-|TRBJ1-1|TRBV6-1
CASSGLQVGNTEAFF
>TRBD1|TRBJ2-2|TRBV10-3
CAISESTGPLNTGELFF
>-|TRBJ1-2|TRBV9
CASSVGSVNYGYTF
>-|TRBJ1-6|TRBV19
CASRAQGHSPLHF